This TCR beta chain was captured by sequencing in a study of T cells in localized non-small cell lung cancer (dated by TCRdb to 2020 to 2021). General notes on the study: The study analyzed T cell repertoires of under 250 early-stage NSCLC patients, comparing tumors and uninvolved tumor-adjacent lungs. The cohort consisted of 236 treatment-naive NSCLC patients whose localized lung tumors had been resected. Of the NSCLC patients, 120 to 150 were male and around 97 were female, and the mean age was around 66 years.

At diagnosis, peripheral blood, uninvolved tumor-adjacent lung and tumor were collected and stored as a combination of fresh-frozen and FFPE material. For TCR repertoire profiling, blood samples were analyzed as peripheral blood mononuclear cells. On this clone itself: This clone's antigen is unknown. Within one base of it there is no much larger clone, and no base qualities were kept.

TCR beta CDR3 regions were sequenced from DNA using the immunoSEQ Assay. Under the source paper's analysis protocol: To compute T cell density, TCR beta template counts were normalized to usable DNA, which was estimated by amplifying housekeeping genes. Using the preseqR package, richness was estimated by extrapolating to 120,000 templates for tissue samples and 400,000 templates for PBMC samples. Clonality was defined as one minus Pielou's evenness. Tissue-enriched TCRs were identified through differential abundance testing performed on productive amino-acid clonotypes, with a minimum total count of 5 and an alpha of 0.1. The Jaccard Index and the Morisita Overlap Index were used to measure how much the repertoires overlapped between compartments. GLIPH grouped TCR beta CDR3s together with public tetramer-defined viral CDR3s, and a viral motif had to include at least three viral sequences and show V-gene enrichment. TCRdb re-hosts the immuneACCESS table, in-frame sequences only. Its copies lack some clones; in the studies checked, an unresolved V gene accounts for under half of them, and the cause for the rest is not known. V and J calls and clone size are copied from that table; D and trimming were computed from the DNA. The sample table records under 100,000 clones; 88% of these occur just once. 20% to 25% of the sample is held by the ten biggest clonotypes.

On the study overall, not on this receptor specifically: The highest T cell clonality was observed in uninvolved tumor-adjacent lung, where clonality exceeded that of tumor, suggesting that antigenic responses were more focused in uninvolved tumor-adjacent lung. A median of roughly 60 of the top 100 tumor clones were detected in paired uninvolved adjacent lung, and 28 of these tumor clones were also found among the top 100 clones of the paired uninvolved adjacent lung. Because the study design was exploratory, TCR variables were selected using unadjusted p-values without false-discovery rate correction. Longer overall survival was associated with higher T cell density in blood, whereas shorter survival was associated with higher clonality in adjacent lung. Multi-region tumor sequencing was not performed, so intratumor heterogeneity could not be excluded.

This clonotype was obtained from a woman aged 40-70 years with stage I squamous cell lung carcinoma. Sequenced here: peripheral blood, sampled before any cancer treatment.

The CDR3 in this case is CATSRDGAGEKLFF. The DNA reads TGTGCCACCAGCAGAGACGGGGCGGGCGAAAAACTGTTTTTT. This sequence uses TRBV15 and TRBJ1-4; the D gene is perhaps TRBD1, from 5 matching bases. The CDR3 measures 14 amino acids from cysteine to phenylalanine. The read is trimmed to its CDR3 DNA, 42 bases read in frame from base 1. CDR1 and CDR2 are read off the germline V gene (reference sequence) as LNHNV and YYDKDF. V is pared back by 0 bases and J by 8 bases, with 10 bases lying between the germline termini.